This is a list of T cell receptor beta chains from one sample in a study of shared clonotypes between healthy human individuals. Profiling relied on immunoSEQ multiplex PCR, and the TCRdb table lists in-frame clones only, not all of them. The repertoire holds roughly 2.1 million clones, with roughly 91% as singletons. Sequences were obtained from naive CD8+ T cells from PBMCs. The receptors stem from a man aged 18 to 35 in good health. Some clones in this sample may be carry-over from other donors' samples. The CDR3 runs from the conserved cysteine through the conserved F or W. The order of the fields is V gene, D gene, clone size, J gene, CDR3 protein, CDR3 DNA. The D gene is left open where the match is weak. Clone sizes are given selectively: once, few, many, or a class where the clone is expanded.

V gene: TRBV6-5
D gene: NA
clone size: NA
J gene: TRBJ1-2
CDR3 protein: CASGPSGGYGYTF
CDR3 DNA: TGTGCCAGCGGGCCATCGGGGGGTTATGGCTACACCTTC

V gene: TRBV5-4
D gene: NA
clone size: NA
J gene: TRBJ2-1
CDR3 protein: CASSLGLVSNEQFF
CDR3 DNA: TGTGCCAGCAGCTTGGGACTAGTGAGCAATGAGCAGTTCTTC

V gene: TRBV28
D gene: NA
clone size: NA
J gene: TRBJ2-3
CDR3 protein: CAITTGRESGYRTDTQYF
CDR3 DNA: TGTGCCATTACAACGGGCCGGGAGTCGGGGTATCGCACAGATACGCAGTATTTT

V gene: TRBV9
D gene: NA
clone size: NA
J gene: TRBJ2-3
CDR3 protein: CASSAYGTGATDTQYF
CDR3 DNA: TGTGCCAGCAGCGCGTATGGAACGGGAGCCACAGATACGCAGTATTTT

V gene: TRBV6-1
D gene: NA
clone size: NA
J gene: TRBJ2-7
CDR3 protein: CASSGRQAYEQYF
CDR3 DNA: TGTGCCAGCAGTGGCCGACAGGCCTACGAGCAGTACTTC

V gene: TRBV28
D gene: NA
clone size: NA
J gene: TRBJ1-2
CDR3 protein: CASTPDLQPYGYTF
CDR3 DNA: TGTGCCAGCACCCCTGATCTACAGCCCTATGGCTACACCTTC

V gene: TRBV11-2
D gene: TRBD1
clone size: NA
J gene: TRBJ1-2
CDR3 protein: CASSLAGPGQGTFGGYTF
CDR3 DNA: TGTGCCAGCAGCTTAGCGGGACCGGGACAGGGGACATTTGGGGGCTACACCTTC

V gene: TRBV4-2
D gene: TRBD2
clone size: NA
J gene: TRBJ2-3
CDR3 protein: CASSQEREGPVGYTQYF
CDR3 DNA: TGTGCCAGCAGCCAGGAGCGGGAGGGCCCCGTCGGTTATACGCAGTATTTT

V gene: TRBV7-9
D gene: NA
clone size: NA
J gene: TRBJ2-2
CDR3 protein: CASTERRDLKTGELFF
CDR3 DNA: TGTGCCAGCACGGAAAGGAGGGACTTAAAAACCGGGGAGCTGTTTTTT

V gene: TRBV5-6
D gene: NA
clone size: NA
J gene: TRBJ2-2
CDR3 protein: CASSLVRPGELFF
CDR3 DNA: TGTGCCAGCAGCTTGGTCCGTCCCGGGGAGCTGTTTTTT

V gene: TRBV7-9
D gene: NA
clone size: NA
J gene: TRBJ2-7
CDR3 protein: CASSSRDPSYEQYF
CDR3 DNA: TGTGCCAGCAGCTCCCGGGACCCCTCCTACGAGCAGTACTTC

V gene: TRBV29-1
D gene: NA
clone size: NA
J gene: TRBJ1-5
CDR3 protein: CSVGEGVQPQHF
CDR3 DNA: TGCAGCGTTGGAGAGGGTGTGCAGCCCCAGCATTTT

V gene: TRBV27
D gene: NA
clone size: once
J gene: TRBJ2-2
CDR3 protein: CASSLYQGNTGELFF
CDR3 DNA: TGTGCCAGCAGTTTATACCAGGGTAACACCGGGGAGCTGTTTTTT

V gene: TRBV21-1
D gene: NA
clone size: once
J gene: TRBJ2-7
CDR3 protein: CASSKVVLAGVKMRGYEQYF
CDR3 DNA: TGTGCCAGCAGCAAAGTGGTCCTAGCGGGAGTAAAAATGAGGGGATACGAGCAGTACTTC

V gene: TRBV29-1
D gene: TRBD2
clone size: once
J gene: TRBJ2-1
CDR3 protein: CSALAGVYNEQFF
CDR3 DNA: TGCAGCGCGCTAGCGGGGGTATACAATGAGCAGTTCTTC

V gene: TRBV4-1
D gene: NA
clone size: once
J gene: TRBJ1-5
CDR3 protein: CASSQDHGGNQPQHF
CDR3 DNA: TGCGCCAGCAGCCAAGATCACGGTGGCAATCAGCCCCAGCATTTT

V gene: TRBV7-9
D gene: NA
clone size: NA
J gene: TRBJ2-3
CDR3 protein: CASSWIGTPDTQYF
CDR3 DNA: TGTGCCAGCAGCTGGATAGGGACCCCAGATACGCAGTATTTT

V gene: TRBV4-1
D gene: NA
clone size: once
J gene: TRBJ2-7
CDR3 protein: CASSQVARGYEQYF
CDR3 DNA: TGCGCCAGCAGCCAAGTAGCCAGGGGTTACGAGCAGTACTTC

V gene: TRBV2
D gene: NA
clone size: NA
J gene: TRBJ1-1
CDR3 protein: CASGGYDPNTEAFF
CDR3 DNA: TGTGCCAGCGGGGGGTACGACCCGAACACTGAAGCTTTCTTT

V gene: TRBV14
D gene: NA
clone size: NA
J gene: TRBJ2-2
CDR3 protein: CASRPFGGNTGELFF
CDR3 DNA: TGTGCCAGCAGACCATTTGGGGGGAACACCGGGGAGCTGTTTTTT

V gene: TRBV28
D gene: TRBD1
clone size: few
J gene: TRBJ1-4
CDR3 protein: CASSLERTGTNEKLFF
CDR3 DNA: TGTGCCAGCAGTTTAGAGAGGACAGGGACTAATGAAAAACTGTTTTTT

V gene: TRBV5-6
D gene: NA
clone size: NA
J gene: TRBJ1-2
CDR3 protein: CASSLGQLYGYTF
CDR3 DNA: TGTGCCAGCAGCTTGGGACAGCTTTATGGCTACACCTTC

V gene: TRBV6-6
D gene: NA
clone size: NA
J gene: TRBJ2-2
CDR3 protein: CASSYSNAANTGELFF
CDR3 DNA: TGTGCCAGCAGTTACTCGAACGCCGCGAACACCGGGGAGCTGTTTTTT

V gene: TRBV10-3
D gene: TRBD1
clone size: NA
J gene: TRBJ2-7
CDR3 protein: CAIFPGTGFSYEQYF
CDR3 DNA: TGTGCCATCTTCCCAGGGACAGGCTTCTCCTACGAGCAGTACTTC

V gene: TRBV28
D gene: NA
clone size: NA
J gene: TRBJ1-5
CDR3 protein: CASSPGLQPQHF
CDR3 DNA: TGTGCCAGCAGCCCAGGGCTTCAGCCCCAGCATTTT

V gene: TRBV6-5
D gene: NA
clone size: NA
J gene: TRBJ2-1
CDR3 protein: CASSLSPLDGEQFF
CDR3 DNA: TGTGCCAGCAGTTTAAGTCCCCTGGATGGTGAGCAGTTCTTC

V gene: TRBV11-2
D gene: TRBD2
clone size: NA
J gene: TRBJ2-3
CDR3 protein: CASSPRDASGSRDTQYF
CDR3 DNA: TGTGCCAGCAGCCCTAGAGACGCTAGCGGGAGTAGGGATACGCAGTATTTT

V gene: TRBV5-1
D gene: NA
clone size: NA
J gene: TRBJ2-1
CDR3 protein: CASSLVSRSEQFF
CDR3 DNA: TGCGCCAGCAGCTTGGTTTCTCGGAGCGAGCAGTTCTTC

V gene: TRBV4-2
D gene: TRBD2
clone size: NA
J gene: TRBJ2-3
CDR3 protein: CASSPRTSGPLDTQYF
CDR3 DNA: TGTGCCAGCAGCCCGAGGACTAGCGGGCCCCTGGATACGCAGTATTTT

V gene: TRBV11-2
D gene: NA
clone size: NA
J gene: TRBJ2-1
CDR3 protein: CASSLVEGVIYNEQFF
CDR3 DNA: TGTGCCAGCAGCTTAGTGGAGGGAGTTATCTACAATGAGCAGTTCTTC

V gene: TRBV27
D gene: NA
clone size: NA
J gene: TRBJ2-7
CDR3 protein: CASRDRPANYEQYF
CDR3 DNA: TGTGCCAGCAGAGACAGGCCAGCGAACTACGAGCAGTACTTC

V gene: TRBV7-8
D gene: NA
clone size: NA
J gene: TRBJ2-3
CDR3 protein: CASSLLSQGQKDTQYF
CDR3 DNA: TGTGCCAGCAGCTTACTGTCCCAGGGGCAGAAGGATACGCAGTATTTT

V gene: TRBV27
D gene: TRBD1
clone size: once
J gene: TRBJ2-7
CDR3 protein: CASRADRAALREQYF
CDR3 DNA: TGTGCCAGCCGAGCGGACAGGGCGGCCTTAAGGGAGCAGTACTTC

V gene: TRBV28
D gene: NA
clone size: NA
J gene: TRBJ2-7
CDR3 protein: CASSLYAGPGGYEQYF
CDR3 DNA: TGTGCCAGCAGTTTATACGCAGGACCCGGCGGGTACGAGCAGTACTTC

V gene: TRBV25-1
D gene: NA
clone size: NA
J gene: TRBJ2-7
CDR3 protein: CASSELGAYEQYF
CDR3 DNA: TGTGCCAGCAGTGAACTGGGGGCATACGAGCAGTACTTC

V gene: TRBV7-8
D gene: TRBD2
clone size: NA
J gene: TRBJ2-2
CDR3 protein: CASSPRLAGGMNTGELFF
CDR3 DNA: TGTGCCAGCAGCCCGCGACTAGCGGGAGGGATGAACACCGGGGAGCTGTTTTTT

V gene: TRBV5-1
D gene: TRBD1
clone size: NA
J gene: TRBJ2-3
CDR3 protein: CASSLHRGRGDTQYF
CDR3 DNA: TGCGCCAGCAGCCTACACAGGGGGCGAGGAGATACGCAGTATTTT

V gene: TRBV9
D gene: NA
clone size: once
J gene: TRBJ1-1
CDR3 protein: CASTVGGTNTEAFF
CDR3 DNA: TGTGCCAGCACCGTGGGGGGGACTAACACTGAAGCTTTCTTT

V gene: TRBV5-5
D gene: NA
clone size: NA
J gene: TRBJ1-2
CDR3 protein: CASSLGSGRIDGYTF
CDR3 DNA: TGTGCCAGCAGCTTGGGTTCGGGCAGGATCGATGGCTACACCTTC

V gene: TRBV4-3
D gene: NA
clone size: NA
J gene: TRBJ1-5
CDR3 protein: CASSQDYVGAGQPQHF
CDR3 DNA: TGCGCCAGCAGCCAAGATTATGTGGGGGCCGGTCAGCCCCAGCATTTT

V gene: TRBV6-5
D gene: NA
clone size: NA
J gene: TRBJ2-7
CDR3 protein: CASSYTAGSYEQYF
CDR3 DNA: TGTGCCAGCAGTTATACGGCCGGCTCCTACGAGCAGTACTTC

V gene: TRBV18
D gene: NA
clone size: NA
J gene: TRBJ2-7
CDR3 protein: CASSSTGYYEQYF
CDR3 DNA: TGTGCCAGCTCATCGACTGGATACTACGAGCAGTACTTC

V gene: TRBV27
D gene: NA
clone size: NA
J gene: TRBJ2-2
CDR3 protein: CAGSLSTNTGELFF
CDR3 DNA: TGTGCCGGCAGTTTATCCACTAACACCGGGGAGCTGTTTTTT

V gene: TRBV7-9
D gene: TRBD1
clone size: NA
J gene: TRBJ2-2
CDR3 protein: CASSLDVGTGDGELFF
CDR3 DNA: TGTGCCAGCAGCTTAGACGTTGGGACAGGGGATGGGGAGCTGTTTTTT

V gene: TRBV6-5
D gene: TRBD1
clone size: NA
J gene: TRBJ1-2
CDR3 protein: CASSQTGYSNYGYTF
CDR3 DNA: TGTGCCAGCAGTCAGACAGGGTATTCTAACTATGGCTACACCTTC

V gene: TRBV6-5
D gene: TRBD2
clone size: NA
J gene: TRBJ2-7
CDR3 protein: CASSLLAGSSYEQYF
CDR3 DNA: TGTGCCAGCAGCCTCTTAGCGGGGAGCTCCTACGAGCAGTACTTC

V gene: TRBV27
D gene: NA
clone size: NA
J gene: TRBJ1-2
CDR3 protein: CASSRVWMDRDYGYTF
CDR3 DNA: TGTGCCAGCAGTCGCGTATGGATGGATCGGGACTATGGCTACACCTTC

V gene: TRBV14
D gene: TRBD2
clone size: NA
J gene: TRBJ2-7
CDR3 protein: CASSHVGTTLYEQYF
CDR3 DNA: TGTGCCAGCAGCCACGTAGGGACTACTCTTTACGAGCAGTACTTC

V gene: TRBV4-1
D gene: NA
clone size: NA
J gene: TRBJ1-2
CDR3 protein: CASSQGPFVYTF
CDR3 DNA: TGCGCCAGCAGCCAGGGGCCCTTTGTCTACACCTTC